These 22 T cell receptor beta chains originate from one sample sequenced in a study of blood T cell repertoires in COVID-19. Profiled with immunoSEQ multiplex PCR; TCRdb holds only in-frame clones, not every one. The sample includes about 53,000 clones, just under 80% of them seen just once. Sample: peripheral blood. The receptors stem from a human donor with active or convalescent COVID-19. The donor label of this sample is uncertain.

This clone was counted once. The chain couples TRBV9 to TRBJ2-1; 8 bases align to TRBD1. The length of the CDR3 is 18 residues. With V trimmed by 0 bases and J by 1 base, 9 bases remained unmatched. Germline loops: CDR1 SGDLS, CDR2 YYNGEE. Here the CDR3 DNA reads TGTGCCAGCAGCGTAGCAGGGGGCTTAGTAGGGTCCTACAATGAGCAGTTCTTC. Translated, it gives CASSVAGGLVGSYNEQFF.

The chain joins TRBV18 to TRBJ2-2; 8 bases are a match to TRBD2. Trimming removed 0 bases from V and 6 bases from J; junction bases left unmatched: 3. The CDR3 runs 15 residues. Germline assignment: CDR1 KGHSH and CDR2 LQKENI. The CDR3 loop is CASSPPFSGAGELFF. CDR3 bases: TGTGCCAGCTCACCACCGTTTAGCGGGGCCGGGGAGCTGTTTTTT.

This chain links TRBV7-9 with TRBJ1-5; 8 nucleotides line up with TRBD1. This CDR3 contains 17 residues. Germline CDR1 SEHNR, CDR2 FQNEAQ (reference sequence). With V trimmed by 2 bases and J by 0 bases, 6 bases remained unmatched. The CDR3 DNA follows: TGTGCCAGCAGCTTACAGGCAGGGGGCTCTAGCAATCAGCCCCAGCATTTT. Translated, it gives CASSLQAGGSSNQPQHF.

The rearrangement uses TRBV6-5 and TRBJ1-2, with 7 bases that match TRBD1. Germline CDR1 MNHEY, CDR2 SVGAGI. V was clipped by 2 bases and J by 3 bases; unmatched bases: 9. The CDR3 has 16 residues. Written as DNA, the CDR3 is TGTGCCAGCAGTTACCAGACAGGGATAACTGACTATGGCTACACCTTC. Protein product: CASSYQTGITDYGYTF.

CDR3 nucleotides: TGTGCCAGTAGTCCGAGACAGGGCAATCAGCCCCAGCATTTT. Translation gives CASSPRQGNQPQHF. The J gene is TRBJ1-5, the V gene TRBV19, with TRBD1 as a possible D gene (6 bases). Trimming cost V 5 bases and J 2 bases, with 10 bases left between them. This CDR3 is built from 14 residues. Germline V gene sequence: CDR1 LNHDA, CDR2 SQIVND (reference sequence).

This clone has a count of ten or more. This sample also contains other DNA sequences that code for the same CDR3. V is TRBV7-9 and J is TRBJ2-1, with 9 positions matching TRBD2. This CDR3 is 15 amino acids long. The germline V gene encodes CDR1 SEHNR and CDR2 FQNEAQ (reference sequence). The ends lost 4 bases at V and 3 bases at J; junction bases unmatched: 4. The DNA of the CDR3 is TGTGCCAGCAGCTCACCAGCGGGAGGCTACAATGAGCAGTTCTTC. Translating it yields CASSSPAGGYNEQFF. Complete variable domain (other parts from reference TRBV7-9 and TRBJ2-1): DTGVSQNPRHKITKRGQNVTFRCDPISEHNRLYWYRQTLGQGPEFLTYFQNEAQLEKSRLLSDRFSAERPKGSFSTLEIQRTEQGDSAMYLCASSSPAGGYNEQFFGPGTRLTVL.

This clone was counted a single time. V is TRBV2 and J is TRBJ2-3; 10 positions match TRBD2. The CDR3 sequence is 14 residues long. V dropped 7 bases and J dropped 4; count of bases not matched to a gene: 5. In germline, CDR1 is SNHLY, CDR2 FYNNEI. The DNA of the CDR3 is TGTGCCAGCAAGGCTAGCGGGAGCGCAGATACGCAGTATTTT. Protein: CASKASGSADTQYF. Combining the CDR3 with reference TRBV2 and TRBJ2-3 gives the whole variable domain EPEVTQTPSHQVTQMGQEVILRCVPISNHLYFYWYRQILGQKVEFLVSFYNNEISEKSEIFDDQFSVERPDGSNFTLKIRSTKLEDSAMYFCASKASGSADTQYFGPGTRLTVL.

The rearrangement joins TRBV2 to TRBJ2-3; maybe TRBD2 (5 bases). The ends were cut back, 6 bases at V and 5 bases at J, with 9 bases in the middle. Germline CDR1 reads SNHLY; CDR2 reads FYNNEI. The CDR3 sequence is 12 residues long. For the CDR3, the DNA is TGTGCCAGCAGCCAACTAGGAGATACGCAGTATTTT. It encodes CASSQLGDTQYF. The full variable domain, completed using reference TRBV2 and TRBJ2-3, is EPEVTQTPSHQVTQMGQEVILRCVPISNHLYFYWYRQILGQKVEFLVSFYNNEISEKSEIFDDQFSVERPDGSNFTLKIRSTKLEDSAMYFCASSQLGDTQYFGPGTRLTVL.

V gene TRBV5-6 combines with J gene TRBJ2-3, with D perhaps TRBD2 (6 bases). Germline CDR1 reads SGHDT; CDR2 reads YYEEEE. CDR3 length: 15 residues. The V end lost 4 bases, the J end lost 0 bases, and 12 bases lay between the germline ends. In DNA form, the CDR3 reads TGTGCCAGCAGCCCACCTGGAGGGAGCACAGATACGCAGTATTTT. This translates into CASSPPGGSTDTQYF.

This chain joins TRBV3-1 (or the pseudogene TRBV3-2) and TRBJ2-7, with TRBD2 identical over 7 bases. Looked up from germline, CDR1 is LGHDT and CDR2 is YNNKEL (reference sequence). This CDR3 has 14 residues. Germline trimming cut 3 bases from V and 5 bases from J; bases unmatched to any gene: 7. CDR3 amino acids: CASSQAGDYDEQYF. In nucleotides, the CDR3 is TGTGCCAGCAGCCAGGCGGGGGACTACGACGAGCAGTACTTC.

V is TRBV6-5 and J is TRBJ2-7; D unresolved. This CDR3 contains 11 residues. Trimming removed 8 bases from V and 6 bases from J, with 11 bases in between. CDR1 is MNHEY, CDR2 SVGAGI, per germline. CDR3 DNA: TGTGCCAGCCGTCTGCAGCGCGAGCAGTACTTC. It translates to CASRLQREQYF.

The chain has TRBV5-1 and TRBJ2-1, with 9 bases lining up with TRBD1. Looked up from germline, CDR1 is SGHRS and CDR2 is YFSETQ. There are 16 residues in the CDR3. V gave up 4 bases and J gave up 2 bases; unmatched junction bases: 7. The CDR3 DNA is TGCGCCAGCAGCGGGGGACAGGGCCACCCCTACAATGAGCAGTTCTTC. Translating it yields CASSGGQGHPYNEQFF.

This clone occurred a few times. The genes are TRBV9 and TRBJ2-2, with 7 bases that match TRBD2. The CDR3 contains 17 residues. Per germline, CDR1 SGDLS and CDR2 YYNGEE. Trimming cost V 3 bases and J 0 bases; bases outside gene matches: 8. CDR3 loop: CASSGQAGVSNTGELFF. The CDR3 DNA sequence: TGTGCCAGCAGCGGCCAGGCGGGAGTCTCGAACACCGGGGAGCTGTTTTTT. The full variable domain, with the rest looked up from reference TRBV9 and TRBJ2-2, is DSGVTQTPKHLITATGQRVTLRCSPRSGDLSVYWYQQSLDQGLQFLIQYYNGEERAKGNILERFSAQQFPDLHSELNLSSLELGDSALYFCASSGQAGVSNTGELFFGEGSRLTVL.

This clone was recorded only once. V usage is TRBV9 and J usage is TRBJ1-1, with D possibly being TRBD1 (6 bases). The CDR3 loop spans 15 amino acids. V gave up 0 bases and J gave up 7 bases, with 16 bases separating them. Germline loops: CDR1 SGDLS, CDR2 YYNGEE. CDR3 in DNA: TGTGCCAGCAGCGTAGCTGGGGGCAGGGCCCATGAAGCTTTCTTT. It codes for CASSVAGGRAHEAFF.

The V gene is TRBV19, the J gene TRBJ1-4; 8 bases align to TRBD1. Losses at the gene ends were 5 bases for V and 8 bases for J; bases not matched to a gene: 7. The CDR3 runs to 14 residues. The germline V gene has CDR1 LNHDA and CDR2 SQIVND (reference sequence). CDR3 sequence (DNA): TGTGCCAGTAGTCCGACAGGGGATCGGGAAAAACTGTTTTTT. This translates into CASSPTGDREKLFF.

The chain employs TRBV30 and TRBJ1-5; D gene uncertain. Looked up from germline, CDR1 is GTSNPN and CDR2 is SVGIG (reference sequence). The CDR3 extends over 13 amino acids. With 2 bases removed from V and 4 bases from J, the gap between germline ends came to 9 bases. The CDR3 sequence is CAWSLNGNQPQHF. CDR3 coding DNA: TGTGCCTGGAGTCTAAACGGGAATCAGCCCCAGCATTTT. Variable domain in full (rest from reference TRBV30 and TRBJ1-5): SQTIHQWPATLVQPVGSPLSLECTVEGTSNPNLYWYRQAAGRGLQLLFYSVGIGQISSEVPQNLSASRPQDRQFILSSKKLLLSDSGFYLCAWSLNGNQPQHFGDGTRLSIL.

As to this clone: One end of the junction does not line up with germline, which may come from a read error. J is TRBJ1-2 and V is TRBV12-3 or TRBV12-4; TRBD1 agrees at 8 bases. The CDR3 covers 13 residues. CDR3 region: CASSFGQGYGHTF. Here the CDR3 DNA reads TGTGCCAGCAGTTTCGGACAGGGCTATGGCCACACCTTC.

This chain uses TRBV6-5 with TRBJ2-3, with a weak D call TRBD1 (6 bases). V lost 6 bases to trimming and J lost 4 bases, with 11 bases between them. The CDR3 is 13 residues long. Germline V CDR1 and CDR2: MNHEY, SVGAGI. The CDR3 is CASSLTGPDTQYF. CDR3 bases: TGTGCCAGCAGCCTAACAGGGCCAGATACGCAGTATTTT.

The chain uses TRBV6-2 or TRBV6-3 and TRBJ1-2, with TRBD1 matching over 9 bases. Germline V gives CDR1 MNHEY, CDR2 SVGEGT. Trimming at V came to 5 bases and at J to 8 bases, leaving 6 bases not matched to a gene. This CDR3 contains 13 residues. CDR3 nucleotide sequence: TGTGCCAGCAGTCCCGGGACAGGGAGCGGCTACACCTTC. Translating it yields CASSPGTGSGYTF.

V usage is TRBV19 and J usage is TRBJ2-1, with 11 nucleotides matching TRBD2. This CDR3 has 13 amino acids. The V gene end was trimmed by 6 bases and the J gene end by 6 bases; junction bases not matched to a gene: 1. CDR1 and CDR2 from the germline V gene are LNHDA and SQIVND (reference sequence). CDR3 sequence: CASRLAGVNEQFF. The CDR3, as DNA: TGTGCCAGTAGACTAGCGGGAGTCAATGAGCAGTTCTTC.

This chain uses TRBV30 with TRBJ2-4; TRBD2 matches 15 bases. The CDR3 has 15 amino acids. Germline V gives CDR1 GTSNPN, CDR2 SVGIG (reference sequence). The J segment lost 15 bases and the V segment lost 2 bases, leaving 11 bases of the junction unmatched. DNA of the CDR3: TGTGCCTGGAGTCACAAGGGACTAGCGGGAGGAACTGGGTACTTC. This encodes CAWSHKGLAGGTGYF.

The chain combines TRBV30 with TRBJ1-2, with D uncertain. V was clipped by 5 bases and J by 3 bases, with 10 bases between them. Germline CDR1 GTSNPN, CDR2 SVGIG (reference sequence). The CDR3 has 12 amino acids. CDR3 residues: CAWSGVHYGYTF. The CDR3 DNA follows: TGTGCCTGGTCCGGGGTACACTATGGCTACACCTTC.